Listed below are T cell receptor beta chains from one sample, sequenced in a study of cytomegalovirus exposure and HLA in healthy donors. Assay used: immunoSEQ multiplex PCR; TCRdb lists only in-frame clones, some missing. The sample gives roughly 280,000 clones, roughly 70% of which show up once; over 2% is in the top ten. Sample: PBMCs. The receptors originated from a female donor in good health and CMV-seronegative. Both conserved end residues are part of each CDR3. The order of the fields is CDR3 length, V gene, J gene, clone size, D gene, CDR3 protein, CDR3 DNA. A D gene is named only where the DNA matches it firmly. A row's size may be missing; if present it is once, few, many or a size class.

len: 15; v_gene: TRBV10-1; j_gene: TRBJ2-5; abundance: -; d_gene: TRBD2; CDR3aa: CASSEAGGDQETQYF; CDR3nt: TGCGCCAGCAGTGAAGCGGGAGGGGACCAAGAGACCCAGTACTTC
len: 12; v_gene: TRBV15; j_gene: TRBJ1-2; abundance: -; d_gene: -; CDR3aa: CATSRDRRGYTF; CDR3nt: TGTGCCACCAGCAGAGATCGGCGGGGATACACCTTC
len: 13; v_gene: TRBV6-1; j_gene: TRBJ1-1; abundance: few; d_gene: -; CDR3aa: CASSAGVVTEAFF; CDR3nt: TGTGCCAGCAGCGCAGGGGTGGTAACTGAAGCTTTCTTT
len: 16; v_gene: TRBV6-5; j_gene: TRBJ2-7; abundance: -; d_gene: -; CDR3aa: CASSYLAGQGSYEQYF; CDR3nt: TGTGCCAGCAGTTACCTTGCTGGTCAGGGCTCCTACGAGCAGTACTTC
len: 13; v_gene: TRBV6-1; j_gene: TRBJ1-2; abundance: -; d_gene: -; CDR3aa: CASDRDPIDGYTF; CDR3nt: TGTGCCAGCGACAGAGACCCTATTGATGGCTACACCTTC
len: 15; v_gene: TRBV5-6; j_gene: TRBJ2-4; abundance: -; d_gene: -; CDR3aa: CASSFVRASGNIQYF; CDR3nt: TGTGCCAGCAGCTTTGTCCGGGCCAGCGGAAACATTCAGTACTTC
len: 13; v_gene: TRBV7-3; j_gene: TRBJ1-2; abundance: -; d_gene: TRBD1; CDR3aa: CASSGSGGSGYTF; CDR3nt: TGTGCCAGCAGCGGTTCAGGGGGCAGTGGCTACACCTTC
len: 17; v_gene: TRBV7-7; j_gene: TRBJ2-6; abundance: once; d_gene: -; CDR3aa: CASSSSRYLTGANVLTF; CDR3nt: TGTGCTAGCAGCTCTTCGCGCTACCTGACTGGGGCCAACGTCCTGACTTTC
len: 13; v_gene: TRBV10-3; j_gene: TRBJ1-1; abundance: few; d_gene: -; CDR3aa: CAISEDERAEAFF; CDR3nt: TGTGCCATCAGTGAGGATGAGCGGGCTGAAGCTTTCTTT
len: 14; v_gene: TRBV7-2; j_gene: TRBJ1-5; abundance: -; d_gene: -; CDR3aa: CASSPGTTGAPQHF; CDR3nt: TGTGCCAGCAGCCCGGGGACAACTGGGGCACCCCAGCATTTT
len: 14; v_gene: TRBV7-8; j_gene: TRBJ2-1; abundance: -; d_gene: -; CDR3aa: CASSSRDRSGEQFF; CDR3nt: TGTGCCAGCAGCTCGCGGGACAGATCGGGTGAGCAGTTCTTC
len: 13; v_gene: TRBV4-1; j_gene: TRBJ2-1; abundance: few; d_gene: -; CDR3aa: CASSQVTGNEQFF; CDR3nt: TGCGCCAGCAGCCAGGTCACAGGGAATGAGCAGTTCTTC
len: 19; v_gene: TRBV27; j_gene: TRBJ2-3; abundance: -; d_gene: TRBD1; CDR3aa: CASSPLTRDRDWPTDTQYF; CDR3nt: TGTGCCAGCAGCCCTCTCACGCGGGACAGGGATTGGCCGACAGATACGCAGTATTTT
len: 14; v_gene: TRBV18; j_gene: TRBJ2-1; abundance: -; d_gene: TRBD2; CDR3aa: CASSPLAGYSEQFF; CDR3nt: TGTGCCAGCTCACCGCTAGCGGGTTACAGTGAGCAGTTCTTC
len: 15; v_gene: TRBV27; j_gene: TRBJ2-7; abundance: -; d_gene: TRBD1; CDR3aa: CASSLLFGTGYEQYF; CDR3nt: TGTGCCAGCAGCTTACTTTTCGGGACAGGGTACGAGCAGTACTTC
len: 14; v_gene: TRBV6-4; j_gene: TRBJ2-5; abundance: few; d_gene: -; CDR3aa: CASSVAGFGETQYF; CDR3nt: TGTGCCAGCAGTGTTGCAGGGTTTGGAGAGACCCAGTACTTC
len: 16; v_gene: TRBV5-4; j_gene: TRBJ2-3; abundance: -; d_gene: TRBD2; CDR3aa: CASSLGPGGGADTQYF; CDR3nt: TGTGCCAGCAGCCTAGGCCCGGGAGGAGGGGCAGATACGCAGTATTTT
len: 16; v_gene: TRBV7-8; j_gene: TRBJ2-1; abundance: -; d_gene: TRBD2; CDR3aa: CASSQPLAGGPNEQFF; CDR3nt: TGTGCCAGCAGCCAACCTCTAGCGGGAGGGCCAAATGAGCAGTTCTTC
len: 19; v_gene: TRBV28; j_gene: TRBJ1-5; abundance: -; d_gene: -; CDR3aa: CASSPYPRGTAPSNQPQHF; CDR3nt: TGTGCCAGCAGTCCCTACCCCCGGGGGACCGCTCCTTCAAATCAGCCCCAGCATTTT
len: 14; v_gene: TRBV28; j_gene: TRBJ1-1; abundance: -; d_gene: -; CDR3aa: CASSFIGAQTEAFF; CDR3nt: TGTGCCAGCAGTTTTATAGGGGCGCAAACTGAAGCTTTCTTT
len: 13; v_gene: TRBV2; j_gene: TRBJ2-4; abundance: -; d_gene: -; CDR3aa: CASRGVAKNIQYF; CDR3nt: TGTGCCAGCAGAGGGGTAGCCAAAAACATTCAGTACTTC
len: 14; v_gene: TRBV28; j_gene: TRBJ1-5; abundance: -; d_gene: -; CDR3aa: CASSFGTGNQPQHF; CDR3nt: TGTGCCAGCAGTTTCGGGACTGGCAATCAGCCCCAGCATTTT
len: 15; v_gene: TRBV28; j_gene: TRBJ2-7; abundance: -; d_gene: -; CDR3aa: CASSSGGSGYYEQYF; CDR3nt: TGTGCCAGCAGTTCCGGCGGTAGCGGTTACTACGAGCAGTACTTC
len: 12; v_gene: TRBV7-9; j_gene: TRBJ1-1; abundance: -; d_gene: -; CDR3aa: CSSSLAVGEAFF; CDR3nt: TGTTCCAGCAGCTTAGCTGTCGGTGAAGCTTTCTTT
len: 15; v_gene: TRBV30; j_gene: TRBJ2-5; abundance: -; d_gene: TRBD2; CDR3aa: CAWTFPGLAGETQYF; CDR3nt: TGTGCCTGGACATTTCCAGGACTAGCTGGGGAGACCCAGTACTTC
len: 16; v_gene: TRBV7-2; j_gene: TRBJ1-1; abundance: few; d_gene: -; CDR3aa: CASSLWAGESGTEAFF; CDR3nt: TGTGCCAGCAGCTTATGGGCAGGGGAATCGGGCACTGAAGCTTTCTTT
len: 15; v_gene: TRBV19; j_gene: TRBJ1-6; abundance: -; d_gene: -; CDR3aa: CASAVGQGGKSPLHF; CDR3nt: TGTGCCAGTGCGGTCGGGCAGGGAGGAAAATCACCCCTCCACTTT
len: 15; v_gene: TRBV7-9; j_gene: TRBJ1-6; abundance: few; d_gene: -; CDR3aa: CASSLVSYIPSPLHF; CDR3nt: TGTGCCAGCAGCTTAGTCTCTTACATACCCTCACCCCTCCACTTT
len: 19; v_gene: TRBV15; j_gene: TRBJ2-7; abundance: -; d_gene: TRBD2; CDR3aa: CATSRDLLAGGESSYEQYF; CDR3nt: TGTGCCACCAGCAGAGATCTACTAGCGGGAGGGGAAAGCTCCTACGAGCAGTACTTC
len: 15; v_gene: TRBV10-3; j_gene: TRBJ2-7; abundance: few; d_gene: TRBD2; CDR3aa: CAISEMTSGRSEQYF; CDR3nt: TGTGCCATCAGTGAGATGACTAGCGGGAGAAGCGAGCAGTACTTC
len: 15; v_gene: TRBV27; j_gene: TRBJ2-5; abundance: -; d_gene: TRBD2; CDR3aa: CASSPGTTRQETQYF; CDR3nt: TGTGCCAGCAGTCCAGGGACTACCAGACAAGAGACCCAGTACTTC
len: 17; v_gene: TRBV5-5; j_gene: TRBJ2-1; abundance: -; d_gene: TRBD2; CDR3aa: CASSLGPREGGRHEQFF; CDR3nt: TGTGCCAGCAGCTTGGGACCCCGGGAGGGTGGGCGACATGAGCAGTTCTTC
len: 13; v_gene: TRBV7-6; j_gene: TRBJ2-3; abundance: -; d_gene: -; CDR3aa: CASSVTRTDTQYF; CDR3nt: TGTGCCAGCAGCGTTACTCGGACAGATACGCAGTATTTT
len: 11; v_gene: TRBV7-9; j_gene: TRBJ1-2; abundance: -; d_gene: -; CDR3aa: CASSENYGYTF; CDR3nt: TGTGCCAGCAGCGAGAACTATGGCTACACCTTC
len: 15; v_gene: TRBV25-1; j_gene: TRBJ2-3; abundance: few; d_gene: TRBD2; CDR3aa: CASSDEREGRNTQYF; CDR3nt: TGTGCCAGCAGTGACGAGCGGGAGGGCAGGAATACGCAGTATTTT
len: 15; v_gene: TRBV28; j_gene: TRBJ2-2; abundance: -; d_gene: -; CDR3aa: CASSPEGESTGELFF; CDR3nt: TGTGCCAGCAGTCCGGAGGGCGAGTCCACCGGGGAGCTGTTTTTT
len: 19; v_gene: TRBV7-9; j_gene: TRBJ1-3; abundance: -; d_gene: TRBD1; CDR3aa: CASTLFILGTGDSGNTIYF; CDR3nt: TGTGCCAGCACCCTGTTTATTTTGGGGACAGGTGACTCTGGAAACACCATATATTTT
len: 14; v_gene: TRBV6-1; j_gene: TRBJ1-4; abundance: -; d_gene: TRBD1; CDR3aa: CASRGQRHNEKLFF; CDR3nt: TGTGCCAGCAGGGGACAGAGGCACAATGAAAAACTGTTTTTT
len: 13; v_gene: TRBV19; j_gene: TRBJ2-7; abundance: -; d_gene: TRBD1; CDR3aa: CASSRQGAYEQYF; CDR3nt: TGTGCCAGTAGTAGACAGGGGGCCTACGAGCAGTACTTC
len: 15; v_gene: TRBV4-1; j_gene: TRBJ2-7; abundance: -; d_gene: -; CDR3aa: CASSQARDSSYEQYF; CDR3nt: TGCGCCAGCAGCCAAGCCAGGGATAGCTCCTACGAGCAGTACTTC
len: 13; v_gene: TRBV27; j_gene: TRBJ1-5; abundance: -; d_gene: -; CDR3aa: CASSEGLGQPQHF; CDR3nt: TGTGCCAGCAGTGAGGGTCTGGGTCAGCCCCAGCATTTT
len: 17; v_gene: TRBV5-5; j_gene: TRBJ2-1; abundance: few; d_gene: TRBD2; CDR3aa: CASSLGAGATGDNEQFF; CDR3nt: TGTGCCAGCAGCTTGGGGGCGGGAGCCACGGGGGACAATGAGCAGTTCTTC
len: 13; v_gene: TRBV25-1; j_gene: TRBJ2-3; abundance: -; d_gene: -; CDR3aa: CASGDRGEGGQYF; CDR3nt: TGTGCCAGCGGCGACCGGGGGGAGGGGGGGCAGTATTTT
len: 14; v_gene: TRBV5-1; j_gene: TRBJ2-7; abundance: once; d_gene: -; CDR3aa: CASSLDGQGNEQYF; CDR3nt: TGCGCCAGCAGCTTGGACGGCCAGGGGAACGAGCAGTACTTC
len: 13; v_gene: TRBV6-5; j_gene: TRBJ1-2; abundance: -; d_gene: -; CDR3aa: CATRAGILYGYTF; CDR3nt: TGTGCCACTAGGGCAGGGATTCTTTATGGCTACACCTTC
len: 15; v_gene: TRBV6-1; j_gene: TRBJ2-1; abundance: -; d_gene: TRBD2; CDR3aa: CASSEESSGSNEQFF; CDR3nt: TGTGCCAGCAGTGAAGAGTCTAGCGGGAGCAATGAGCAGTTCTTC
len: 15; v_gene: TRBV7-9; j_gene: TRBJ2-1; abundance: -; d_gene: TRBD2; CDR3aa: CASSSPSGRYNEQFF; CDR3nt: TGTGCCAGCAGCTCACCTAGCGGGCGCTACAATGAGCAGTTCTTC
len: 15; v_gene: TRBV30; j_gene: TRBJ2-6; abundance: -; d_gene: TRBD1; CDR3aa: CAWEGTGRGANVLTF; CDR3nt: TGTGCCTGGGAAGGGACAGGGCGAGGGGCCAACGTCCTGACTTTC
len: 14; v_gene: TRBV6-6; j_gene: TRBJ2-5; abundance: -; d_gene: TRBD2; CDR3aa: CASSYGGEYRTQYF; CDR3nt: TGTGCCAGCAGTTACGGGGGGGAATATCGCACCCAGTACTTC
len: 15; v_gene: TRBV4-1; j_gene: TRBJ2-2; abundance: -; d_gene: -; CDR3aa: CASSLEGGNTGELFF; CDR3nt: TGCGCCAGCAGCCTTGAGGGAGGGAACACCGGGGAGCTGTTTTTT
len: 18; v_gene: TRBV7-8; j_gene: TRBJ2-5; abundance: few; d_gene: TRBD2; CDR3aa: CASSYHPLRLAGQETQYF; CDR3nt: TGTGCCAGCAGCTACCACCCACTGAGACTAGCGGGACAAGAGACCCAGTACTTC
len: 12; v_gene: TRBV30; j_gene: TRBJ2-7; abundance: -; d_gene: TRBD2; CDR3aa: CASTGGGYEQYF; CDR3nt: TGTGCCTCCACGGGCGGGGGGTACGAGCAGTACTTC
len: 13; v_gene: TRBV30; j_gene: TRBJ2-1; abundance: -; d_gene: TRBD2; CDR3aa: CASRLAERSEQFF; CDR3nt: TGTGCCTCAAGACTAGCGGAGCGTAGTGAGCAGTTCTTC
len: 11; v_gene: TRBV5-1; j_gene: TRBJ2-5; abundance: -; d_gene: -; CDR3aa: CASSLQETQYF; CDR3nt: TGCGCCAGCAGCCTACAAGAGACCCAGTACTTC
len: 13; v_gene: TRBV28; j_gene: TRBJ2-7; abundance: -; d_gene: -; CDR3aa: CASSLHGAYEQYF; CDR3nt: TGTGCCAGCAGTTTACACGGAGCCTACGAGCAGTACTTC
len: 15; v_gene: TRBV5-1; j_gene: TRBJ2-1; abundance: -; d_gene: TRBD2; CDR3aa: CASSPRLAGGNEQFF; CDR3nt: TGCGCCAGCAGCCCGCGACTAGCGGGAGGCAATGAGCAGTTCTTC
len: 16; v_gene: TRBV19; j_gene: TRBJ2-5; abundance: -; d_gene: TRBD1; CDR3aa: CASSIAPDRGQETQYF; CDR3nt: TGTGCCAGTAGTATAGCCCCCGACAGGGGCCAAGAGACCCAGTACTTC
len: 10; v_gene: TRBV28; j_gene: TRBJ2-3; abundance: few; d_gene: -; CDR3aa: CASSSRDISF; CDR3nt: TGTGCCAGCAGTTCAAGGGACATCTCGTTC
len: 13; v_gene: TRBV28; j_gene: TRBJ1-1; abundance: -; d_gene: -; CDR3aa: CASSFRVDTEAFF; CDR3nt: TGTGCCAGCAGTTTCAGGGTGGACACTGAAGCTTTCTTT
len: 16; v_gene: TRBV25-1; j_gene: TRBJ2-3; abundance: -; d_gene: -; CDR3aa: CASSDGWGERTDTQYF; CDR3nt: TGTGCCAGCAGTGATGGGTGGGGGGAAAGAACAGATACGCAGTACTTT